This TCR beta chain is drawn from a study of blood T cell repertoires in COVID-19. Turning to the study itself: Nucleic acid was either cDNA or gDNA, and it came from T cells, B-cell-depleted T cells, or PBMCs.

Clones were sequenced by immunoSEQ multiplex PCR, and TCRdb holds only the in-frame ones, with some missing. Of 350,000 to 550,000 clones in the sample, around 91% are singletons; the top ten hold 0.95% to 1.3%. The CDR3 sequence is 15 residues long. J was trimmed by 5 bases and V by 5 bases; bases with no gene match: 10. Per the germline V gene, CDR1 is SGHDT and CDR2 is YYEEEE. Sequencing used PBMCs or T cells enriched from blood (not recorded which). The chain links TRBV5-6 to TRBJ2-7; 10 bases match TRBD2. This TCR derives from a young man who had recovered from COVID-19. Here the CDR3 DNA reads TGTGCCAGCAGACTCGTTGAAACTAGCGGGAACGAGCAGTACTTC. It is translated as CASRLVETSGNEQYF.